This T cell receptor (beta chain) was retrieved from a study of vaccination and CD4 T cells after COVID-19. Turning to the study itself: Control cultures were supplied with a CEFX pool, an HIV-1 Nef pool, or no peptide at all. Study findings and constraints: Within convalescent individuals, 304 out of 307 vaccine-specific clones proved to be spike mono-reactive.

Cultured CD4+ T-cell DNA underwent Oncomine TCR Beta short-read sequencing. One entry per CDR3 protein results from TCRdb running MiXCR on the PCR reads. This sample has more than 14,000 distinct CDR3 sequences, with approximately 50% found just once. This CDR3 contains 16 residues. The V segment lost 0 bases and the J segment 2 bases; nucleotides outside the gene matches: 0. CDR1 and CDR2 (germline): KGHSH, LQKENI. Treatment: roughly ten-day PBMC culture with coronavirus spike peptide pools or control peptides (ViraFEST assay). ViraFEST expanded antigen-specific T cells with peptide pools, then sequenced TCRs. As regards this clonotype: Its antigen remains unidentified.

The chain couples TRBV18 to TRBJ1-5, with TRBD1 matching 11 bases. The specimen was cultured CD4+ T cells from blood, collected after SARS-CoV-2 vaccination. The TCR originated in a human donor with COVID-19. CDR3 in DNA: TGTGCCAGCTCACCACCGGGACAGGGGGGCAATCAGCCCCAGCATTTT. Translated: CASSPPGQGGNQPQHF.